This T cell receptor beta chain appears in the sequencing data of a study of shared clonotypes between healthy human individuals. Broader study findings: Shared across a handful of donors were about 4.8% of the naive CD4 clonotypes. Lower generation probabilities were found for non-shared clonotypes than for those shared by all four donors.

Note on this clone: What it binds is unknown.

Clones were read by immunoSEQ multiplex PCR, and TCRdb kept only the in-frame ones, dropping some. Among more than 400,000 clones, almost 97% were seen once, and the ten largest hold about 0.057%. Sequencing input: naive CD4+ T cells sorted from blood. Subset described: CD45RA+ positively selected. The receptor's source is a woman aged 25 to 39 in good health.

The CDR3 is CASRGGSVSYEQYF. The CDR3 DNA reads TGTGCCAGCAGGGGCGGGAGCGTCTCCTACGAGCAGTACTTC. V gene TRBV27 combines with J gene TRBJ2-7; the match to TRBD2 covers 7 bases. Germline V gives CDR1 MNHEY, CDR2 SMNVEV (reference sequence). Trimming removed 6 bases from V and 0 bases from J; junction bases left unmatched: 5. The CDR3 is 14 amino acids.